Each of the 13 T cell receptor beta chains below was sequenced from the same sample in a study of CD8+ T cells in alopecia areata. Following RNA extraction, reverse transcription yielded cDNA that acted as the sequencing template. Using immunoSEQ multiplex PCR, the repertoire was profiled, and TCRdb retains in-frame clones only, with some absent. The table includes 110,000 to 150,000 clones, about 60% detected once. The input for sequencing was CD4+ T cells sorted from blood, taken at week 0. These receptors all come from a human donor with alopecia areata.

The DNA for the CDR3 is TGCAGCGTTGCCCGGACAGTCATGAACACTGAAGCTTTCTTT. This encodes CSVARTVMNTEAFF. The chain recombines TRBV29-1 with TRBJ1-1, with D maybe TRBD1 (6 bases). V shed 4 bases and J shed 0 bases, with 12 bases lying between them. The CDR3 has 14 residues. Germline CDR1 is SQVTM and CDR2 is ANQGSEA. The complete variable domain, with remaining parts taken from reference TRBV29-1 and TRBJ1-1, reads SAVISQKPSRDICQRGTSLTIQCQVDSQVTMMFWYRQQPGQSLTLIATANQGSEATYESGFVIDKFPISRPNLTFSTLTVSNMSPEDSSIYLCSVARTVMNTEAFFGQGTRLTVV.

The chain carries TRBV30 and TRBJ2-2; D not resolved. The germline CDR1 and CDR2 sequences are GTSNPN and SVGIG (reference sequence). The V and J ends lost 5 bases and 1 base respectively, with 5 bases between them. The CDR3 covers 12 residues. CDR3 amino acids: CAWDENTGELFF. DNA for the CDR3: TGTGCCTGGGACGAGAACACCGGGGAGCTGTTTTTT.

V and J are TRBV1 and TRBJ1-1; the D call of TRBD1 is as the table states it, not checked on the DNA. TRBV1 has pseudogene status. The CDR3 is 17 residues long. This CDR3 reads CTSSQDETGGMNTEAFF. The CDR3 region has the DNA TGCACCAGCAGCCAAGATGAAACAGGGGGCATGAACACTGAAGCTTTCTTT.

At least ten counts were recorded for this clone. V gene TRBV7-9 combines with J gene TRBJ2-7; 8 bases align to TRBD1. The germline gives CDR1 SEHNR, CDR2 FQNEAQ (reference sequence). This CDR3 is built from 13 residues. J gave up 7 bases and V 3 bases, and 5 bases lay outside the gene matches. The DNA for the CDR3 is TGTGCCAGCAGCTTGGGACAGGCACGTGAGCAGTACTTC. Its protein product is CASSLGQAREQYF.

This clone was detected only once. The chain combines TRBV4-1 with TRBJ1-6; 7 bases match TRBD1. CDR3 length: 15 residues. Germline CDR1 MGHRA, CDR2 YSYEKL. Trimming removed 6 bases from V and 10 bases from J; junction bases left unmatched: 12. CDR3 protein: CASRTPGQKKSPLHF. CDR3 sequence (DNA): TGCGCCAGCAGGACCCCGGGACAGAAAAAATCACCCCTCCACTTT.

A few counts support this clone. V is TRBV2 and J is TRBJ2-3, with D perhaps matching TRBD2 (7 bases). Trimming took off 4 bases at V and 1 base at J, with 12 bases between the two ends. This CDR3 contains 15 residues. Per the germline V gene, CDR1 is SNHLY and CDR2 is FYNNEI. The CDR3 DNA reads as TGTGCCAGCAGTGCAGGGGCGGGGGGCACAGATACGCAGTATTTT. The encoded protein is CASSAGAGGTDTQYF.

The gene calls are TRBV15 and TRBJ2-1; a possible D gene is TRBD1 (6 bases). The V and J ends lost 0 bases and 8 bases respectively, with 17 bases between them. Germline V gives CDR1 LNHNV, CDR2 YYDKDF (reference sequence). CDR3 length equals 16 residues. Here the CDR3 reads CATSREASTGRDEQFF. CDR3 sequence (DNA): TGTGCCACCAGCAGAGAGGCTAGTACAGGGCGGGATGAGCAGTTCTTC.

The rearrangement links TRBV15 to TRBJ1-4; D may be TRBD1 (5 bases). The CDR3 is 13 amino acids. The germline V gene has CDR1 LNHNV and CDR2 YYDKDF (reference sequence). V was cut by 3 bases and J by 5 bases, with 7 bases left in between. The CDR3 is CATSRDNNEKLFF. CDR3 coding DNA: TGTGCCACCAGCAGGGACAACAATGAAAAACTGTTTTTT.

The chain joins TRBV9 to TRBJ1-6, with D maybe TRBD1 (6 bases). The CDR3 is 15 amino acids. Deletions cut 4 bases from V and 13 bases from J, with 21 bases between. The germline gives CDR1 SGDLS, CDR2 YYNGEE. CDR3 amino acids: CASSPRQGSGGPLHF. As DNA, the CDR3 is TGTGCCAGCAGCCCCCGGCAGGGGAGTGGCGGTCCCCTCCACTTT.

This sequence joins TRBV11-1 and TRBJ2-7, with 10 bases aligning to TRBD1. Germline V CDR1 and CDR2: SGHAT, FQDESV (reference sequence). Germline trimming cut 6 bases from V and 5 bases from J; bases unmatched to any gene: 16. The CDR3 has 17 residues. CDR3 amino acids: CASSAGRMKTGGNEQYF. The CDR3 DNA reads as TGTGCCAGCAGTGCAGGGAGAATGAAGACAGGGGGCAACGAGCAGTACTTC.

The rearrangement links TRBV4-3 to TRBJ2-3, with D possibly matching TRBD2 (6 bases). Germline CDR1 and CDR2: LGHNA and YSLEER. Trimming left V 4 bases short and J 4 bases short, with 12 bases between. CDR3 length: 14 residues. The CDR3 region has the DNA TGCGCCAGCAGCCGGCGGGGCGGGGCAGATACGCAGTATTTT. Translation gives CASSRRGGADTQYF.

V is TRBV6-5 and J is TRBJ2-5, with D tentatively TRBD1 or TRBD2 (6 bases each). The germline V and J ends were trimmed by 2 bases and 5 bases, with 18 bases remaining between them. This CDR3 comprises 16 residues. Per the germline V gene, CDR1 is MNHEY and CDR2 is SVGAGI. CDR3 residues: CASSYTGTQSGETQYF. The CDR3 DNA sequence: TGTGCCAGCAGTTACACCGGGACACAAAGCGGGGAGACCCAGTACTTC.

This clone was picked up one time. The chain is built from TRBV10-3 and TRBJ1-2; D gene ambiguous. In germline, CDR1 is ENHRY, CDR2 SYGVKD. The CDR3 is made up of 12 amino acids. Trimming stripped 2 bases from V and 2 bases from J, with 3 bases between. The CDR3 spells CAISEGNYGYTF. The DNA for the CDR3 is TGTGCCATCAGTGAGGGAAACTATGGCTACACCTTC.